Listed below are T cell receptor beta chains from one sample, sequenced in a study of naive and memory T cell subsets. TCRdb fed the UMI-ligation and nested PCR reads into MiXCR, producing one record per CDR3 protein. The sample includes 8,500 to 10,000 distinct CDR3 sequences, about 6% of them seen just once. Material: CD4+ TEMRA cells from blood. Every receptor here comes from a human donor in good health. Each CDR3 is given with its conserved first and last residue. The D gene is left open where the match is weak. Part of the rows lack a size; the others show once, few, many or a class for expanded clones.

CDR3nt,CDR3aa,d_gene,v_gene,j_gene,abundance
TGTGCCAGCAGCTTAGCGCTCCAGGGCCAGCCCCAGCATTTT,CASSLALQGQPQHF,.,TRBV7-2,TRBJ1-5,many
TGTGCCAGCAGTTACTCTCCAGGGGCAAACACCGGGGAGCTGTTTTTT,CASSYSPGANTGELFF,.,TRBV6-6,TRBJ2-2,.
TGTGGCAGTGGGGTGAACAATGAGCAGTTCTTC,CGSGVNNEQFF,.,TRBV6-2/TRBV6-3,TRBJ2-1,.
TGTGCCACATATAACACCGGGGAGCTGTTTTTT,CATYNTGELFF,.,TRBV6-6,TRBJ2-2,many
TGTGCCAGCAGTTTGGGGACTAGCGGACGCTCGGAGCAGTACTTC,CASSLGTSGRSEQYF,TRBD2,TRBV12-3/TRBV12-4,TRBJ2-7,.
TGTGCCCTCTTGAGCGGGGTAAACACCGGGGAGCTGTTTTTT,CALLSGVNTGELFF,TRBD2,TRBV30,TRBJ2-2,few
TGTGCCAGCAGCTTAGGGGTCGAAACCTACGAGCAGTACTTC,CASSLGVETYEQYF,.,TRBV7-8,TRBJ2-7,.
TGTGCCACCAGTGACCAGACAGGATTTCAGCCCCAGCATTTT,CATSDQTGFQPQHF,.,TRBV24-1,TRBJ1-5,many
TGCAGTGCGAGGAGAGGGGGGACAACCTACGAGCAGTACTTC,CSARRGGTTYEQYF,.,TRBV20-1,TRBJ2-7,few
TGCGCCAGCAGCCATGGGGACAGAGAACAAGAGACCCAGTACTTC,CASSHGDREQETQYF,TRBD1,TRBV4-3,TRBJ2-5,few
TGTGCCAGCAGCCAAAACGGTGTCGGCGAGCAGTACTTC,CASSQNGVGEQYF,.,TRBV3-1,TRBJ2-7,.
TGTGCCAGCTCACCGGGTCAGGGGTTCACTGAAGCTTTCTTT,CASSPGQGFTEAFF,.,TRBV18,TRBJ1-1,many
TGTGCCACCAGTGAACTTGGGACGGACTACAATGAGCAGTTCTTC,CATSELGTDYNEQFF,.,TRBV24-1,TRBJ2-1,few
TGTGCCAGCGCGGGGGGGCCAAGTCTATCGGAGACCCAGTACTTC,CASAGGPSLSETQYF,TRBD2,TRBV6-6,TRBJ2-5,many
TGTGCCAGCCAACTGGCGGGGGGGCCCAATGAGCAGTTCTTC,CASQLAGGPNEQFF,TRBD2,TRBV4-2,TRBJ2-1,few
TGTGCCAGCAGCCAGTGGGGCAATGAGCAGTTCTTC,CASSQWGNEQFF,.,TRBV7-9,TRBJ2-1,many
TGTGTAAGACAAGGCGGGCAGATGAACACTGAAGCTTTCTTT,CVRQGGQMNTEAFF,.,TRBV2,TRBJ1-1,many
TGTGCCAGCTCACCGAAGACTAGCGGGATGCCCGAGCAGTACTTC,CASSPKTSGMPEQYF,TRBD2,TRBV18,TRBJ2-7,.
TGTGCCAGCAGCCAAGATAAAGCGGGTAGATCCGATACGCAGTATTTT,CASSQDKAGRSDTQYF,.,TRBV4-2,TRBJ2-3,many
TGTGCCAGCAGCTTACACACAGCAGATACGCAGTATTTT,CASSLHTADTQYF,.,TRBV7-9,TRBJ2-3,.
TGTGCCAGCAGTGACGGGGAGGGAGGCGATCAGCCCCAGCATTTT,CASSDGEGGDQPQHF,.,TRBV25-1,TRBJ1-5,.
TGCAGTGCTAGCCCTGAGGGGAGCTATGGCTACACCTTC,CSASPEGSYGYTF,.,TRBV20-1,TRBJ1-2,many
TGTGCCAGCAGCGCGCGACAGACGACAGGGAACACTGAAGCTTTCTTT,CASSARQTTGNTEAFF,.,TRBV11-3,TRBJ1-1,many
TGTGCCAGCAGCTTAGCGGGACAGGGGAGGGATGAGCAGTTCTTC,CASSLAGQGRDEQFF,TRBD1,TRBV7-9,TRBJ2-1,.
TGTGCCAGCAGCTTAGATGCAACCTACGAGCAGTACTTC,CASSLDATYEQYF,.,TRBV7-2,TRBJ2-7,many
TGTGCCAGCAGCTTAGGGGGGACGACCGAAAAACTGTTTTTT,CASSLGGTTEKLFF,.,TRBV7-9,TRBJ1-4,.
TGCGCCAGCAGCTCTTCGCTACTAGCGGAGAGGACCGGGGAGCTGTTTTTT,CASSSSLLAERTGELFF,TRBD2,TRBV5-1,TRBJ2-2,.
TGCGCCAGCAGCCCGGTAGGGCAGGGAGCAGAGACCCAGTACTTC,CASSPVGQGAETQYF,.,TRBV4-3,TRBJ2-5,many
TGTGCCAGCAGCATCTTACAGGTGGGAGGGATGCCGGCGGAGACCCAGTACTTC,CASSILQVGGMPAETQYF,TRBD2,TRBV5-6,TRBJ2-5,many
TGTGCCAGCAGCCCACCCAGGGGTCGGACTGAAGCTTTCTTT,CASSPPRGRTEAFF,.,TRBV7-9,TRBJ1-1,few
TGTGCCAGCTCACCACCGGGCGGGGAGCAGTTCTTC,CASSPPGGEQFF,.,TRBV18,TRBJ2-1,many
TGTGCCAGCAGCTTAGAAGGACAGGCTGGAAACACCATATATTTT,CASSLEGQAGNTIYF,TRBD1,TRBV7-2,TRBJ1-3,.